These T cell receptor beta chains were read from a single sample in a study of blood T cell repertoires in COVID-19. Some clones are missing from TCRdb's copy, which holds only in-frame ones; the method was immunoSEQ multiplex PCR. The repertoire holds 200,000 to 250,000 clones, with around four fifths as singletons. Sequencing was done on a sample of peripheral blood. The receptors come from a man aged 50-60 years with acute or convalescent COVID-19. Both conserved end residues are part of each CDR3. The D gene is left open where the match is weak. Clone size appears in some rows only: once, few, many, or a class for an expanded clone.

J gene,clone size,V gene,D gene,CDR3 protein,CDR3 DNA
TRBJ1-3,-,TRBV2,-,CASSQDQGVFGNTIYF,TGTGCCAGCAGCCAAGATCAGGGCGTTTTTGGAAACACCATATATTTT
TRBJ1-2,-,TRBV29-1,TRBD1,CSVEGQGSSGYTF,TGCAGCGTTGAGGGACAGGGGTCCAGCGGCTACACCTTC
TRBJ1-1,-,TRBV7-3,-,CASSSTTAGSTEAFF,TGTGCCAGCAGCTCAACGACAGCGGGTAGCACTGAAGCTTTCTTT
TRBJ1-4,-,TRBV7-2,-,CASSLSQIATNEKLFF,TGTGCCAGCAGCTTAAGCCAAATTGCAACTAATGAAAAACTGTTTTTT
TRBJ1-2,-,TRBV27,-,CASSLTEALGGYTF,TGTGCCAGCAGTTTAACGGAGGCCCTCGGCGGCTACACCTTC
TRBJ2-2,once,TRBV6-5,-,CAGKTGTTGELFF,TGTGCCGGGAAGACAGGAACCACCGGGGAGCTGTTTTTT
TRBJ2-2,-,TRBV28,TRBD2,CASTGTSGTVGELFF,TGTGCCAGCACGGGGACTAGCGGGACAGTCGGGGAGCTGTTTTTT
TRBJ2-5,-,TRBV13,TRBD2,CASSPGGLAGSQETQYF,TGTGCCAGCAGCCCTGGGGGGCTAGCGGGATCTCAAGAGACCCAGTACTTC
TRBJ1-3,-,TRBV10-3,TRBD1,CAIKGTGSGNTIYF,TGTGCCATCAAAGGGACAGGGAGTGGAAACACCATATATTTT
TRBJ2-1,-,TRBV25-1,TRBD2,CASSDASGGYNEQFF,TGTGCCAGCAGTGATGCTAGCGGGGGATACAATGAGCAGTTCTTC
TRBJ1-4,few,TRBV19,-,CASKKMQGIEKLFF,TGTGCCAGTAAAAAAATGCAGGGGATAGAAAAACTGTTTTTT
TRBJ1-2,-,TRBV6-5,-,CASRGDNNYGYTF,TGTGCCAGCAGGGGGGACAACAACTATGGCTACACCTTC
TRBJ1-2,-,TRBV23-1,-,CASSQSRSRRLNYGYTF,TGCGCCAGCAGTCAATCGAGGTCCCGGAGATTAAACTATGGCTACACCTTC
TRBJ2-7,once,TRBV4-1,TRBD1,CASSHYSGQGYEQYF,TGCGCCAGCAGCCACTACTCGGGACAGGGCTACGAGCAGTACTTC
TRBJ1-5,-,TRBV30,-,CAWTDGYQPQHF,TGTGCCTGGACAGACGGGTATCAGCCCCAGCATTTT
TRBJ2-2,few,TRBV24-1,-,CATSDLNLGSGGELFF,TGTGCCACCAGTGATTTGAATTTGGGTTCGGGCGGGGAGCTGTTTTTT
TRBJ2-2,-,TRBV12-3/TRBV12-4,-,CATCPSAARELFF,TGTGCCACCTGCCCATCTGCCGCGAGGGAGCTGTTTTTT
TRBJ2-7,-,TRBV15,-,CATSRDRYEQYF,TGTGCCACCAGCAGAGATCGCTACGAGCAGTACTTC
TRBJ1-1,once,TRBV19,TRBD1,CATRTGLNTEAFF,TGTGCCACCCGGACAGGGTTGAACACTGAAGCTTTCTTT
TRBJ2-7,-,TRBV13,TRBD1,CASSLGGTGVEQYF,TGTGCCAGCAGCTTAGGGGGGACAGGGGTGGAGCAGTACTTC
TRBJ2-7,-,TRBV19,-,CATQQHYEQYF,TGTGCCACGCAACAACACTACGAGCAGTACTTC
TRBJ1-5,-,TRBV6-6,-,CASEQGNQPQHF,TGTGCCAGCGAGCAGGGCAATCAGCCCCAGCATTTT
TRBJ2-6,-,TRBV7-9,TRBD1,CASSLRDRAPGANVLTF,TGTGCCAGCAGCTTAAGGGACAGGGCTCCTGGGGCCAACGTCCTGACTTTC
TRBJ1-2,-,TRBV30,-,CAWSDESNYGYTF,TGTGCCTGGAGTGATGAGAGCAACTATGGCTACACCTTC
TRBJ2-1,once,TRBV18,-,CASSPPEGSYNEQFF,TGTGCCAGCTCACCACCGGAGGGCTCCTACAATGAGCAGTTCTTC
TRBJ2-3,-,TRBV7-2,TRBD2,CASSPGLAGGADTQYF,TGTGCCAGCAGCCCTGGCTTAGCGGGAGGAGCAGATACGCAGTATTTT
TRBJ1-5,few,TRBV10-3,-,CAISEQGQPQHF,TGTGCCATCAGTGAGCAGGGTCAGCCCCAGCATTTT
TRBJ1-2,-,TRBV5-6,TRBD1,CASSSPDRGIYGYTF,TGTGCCAGCAGCTCCCCGGACAGGGGGATCTATGGCTACACCTTC
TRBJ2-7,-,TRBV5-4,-,CASSLRGGTYEQYF,TGTGCCAGCAGCCTCCGGGGTGGGACCTACGAGCAGTACTTC